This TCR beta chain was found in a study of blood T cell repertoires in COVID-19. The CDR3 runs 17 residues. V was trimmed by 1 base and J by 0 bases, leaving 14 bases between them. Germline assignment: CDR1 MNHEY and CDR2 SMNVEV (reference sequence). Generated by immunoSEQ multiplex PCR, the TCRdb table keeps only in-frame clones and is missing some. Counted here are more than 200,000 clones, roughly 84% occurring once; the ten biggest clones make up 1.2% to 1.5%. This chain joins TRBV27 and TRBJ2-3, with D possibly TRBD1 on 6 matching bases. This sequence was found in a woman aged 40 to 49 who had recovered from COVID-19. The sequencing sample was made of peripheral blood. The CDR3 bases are TGTGCCAGCAGTTTATTTCTACAGGGCCTTAGCACAGATACGCAGTATTTT. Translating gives CASSLFLQGLSTDTQYF.